A few counts support the clone carrying this T cell receptor (beta chain). This specimen belongs to a study of cytomegalovirus exposure and HLA in healthy donors. Whole-study context: Of the donors genotyped, about 410 in all, 81% fell in the Caucasian-associated ancestry cluster.

The PCR had 60 Vbeta and 13 Jbeta primers. Method: immunoSEQ multiplex PCR; TCRdb's copy keeps in-frame clones and lacks some. The sample consists of over 75,000 clones, around 10% of them appearing once. The V and J ends lost 5 bases and 5 bases, in that order; junction bases with no gene match: 6. CDR1 is SGHTA and CDR2 is FQGNSA in the germline V gene. The CDR3 has 14 residues. Specimen: PBMCs. The chain employs TRBV7-2 and TRBJ2-5, with 9 bases identical to TRBD1. This clonotype was obtained from a man aged 45 to 65 in good health and CMV-seropositive. The CDR3, as DNA: TGTGCCAGCAGCCCAGGACAGGGGAAGGAGACCCAGTACTTC. This translates into CASSPGQGKETQYF. The variable domain in full, completed from reference TRBV7-2 and TRBJ2-5, reads GAGVSQSPSNKVTEKGKDVELRCDPISGHTALYWYRQSLGQGLEFLIYFQGNSAPDKSGLPSDRFSAERTGGSVSTLTIQRTQQEDSAVYLCASSPGQGKETQYFGPGTRLLVL.